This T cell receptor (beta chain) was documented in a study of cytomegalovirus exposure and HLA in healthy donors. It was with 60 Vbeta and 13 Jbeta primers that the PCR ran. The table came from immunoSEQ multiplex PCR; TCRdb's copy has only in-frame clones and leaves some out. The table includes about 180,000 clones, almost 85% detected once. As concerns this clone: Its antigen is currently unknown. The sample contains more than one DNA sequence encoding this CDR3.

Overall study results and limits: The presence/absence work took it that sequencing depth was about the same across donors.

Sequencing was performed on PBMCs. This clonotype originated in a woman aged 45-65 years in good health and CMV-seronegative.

The CDR3 DNA reads as TGCGCCAGCAGCTTGGGACAGGGTGATGGCTACACCTTC. Translation gives CASSLGQGDGYTF. The chain employs TRBV5-1 and TRBJ1-2; 7 bases map to TRBD1. CDR1 is SGHRS, CDR2 YFSETQ, per germline. CDR3 length: 13 residues. V shed 0 bases and J 6 bases; nucleotides not matched to a gene: 2.